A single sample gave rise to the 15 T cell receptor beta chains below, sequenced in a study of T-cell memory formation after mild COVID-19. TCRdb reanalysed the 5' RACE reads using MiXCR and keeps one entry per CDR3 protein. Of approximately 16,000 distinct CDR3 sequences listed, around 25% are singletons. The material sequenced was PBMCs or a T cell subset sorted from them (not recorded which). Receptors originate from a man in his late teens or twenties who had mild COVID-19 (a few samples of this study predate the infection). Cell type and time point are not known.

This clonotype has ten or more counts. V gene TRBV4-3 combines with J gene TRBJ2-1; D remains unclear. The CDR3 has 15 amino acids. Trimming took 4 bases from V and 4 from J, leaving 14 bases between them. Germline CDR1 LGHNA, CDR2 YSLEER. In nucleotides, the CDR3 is TGCGCCAGCAGCCGCAGTCCCAACTCTTACAATGAGCAGTTCTTC. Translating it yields CASSRSPNSYNEQFF.

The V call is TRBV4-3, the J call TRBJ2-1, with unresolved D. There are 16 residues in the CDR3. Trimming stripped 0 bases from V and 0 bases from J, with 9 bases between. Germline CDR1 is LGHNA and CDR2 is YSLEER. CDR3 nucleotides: TGCGCCAGCAGCCAAGAACGGCTAATCTCCTACAATGAGCAGTTCTTC. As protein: CASSQERLISYNEQFF.

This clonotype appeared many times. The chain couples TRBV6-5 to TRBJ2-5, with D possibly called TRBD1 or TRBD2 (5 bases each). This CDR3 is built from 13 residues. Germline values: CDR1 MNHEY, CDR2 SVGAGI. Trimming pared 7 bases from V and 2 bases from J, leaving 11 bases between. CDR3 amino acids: CASTRGEQETQYF. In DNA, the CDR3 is TGTGCCAGCACCCGAGGGGAGCAAGAGACCCAGTACTTC.

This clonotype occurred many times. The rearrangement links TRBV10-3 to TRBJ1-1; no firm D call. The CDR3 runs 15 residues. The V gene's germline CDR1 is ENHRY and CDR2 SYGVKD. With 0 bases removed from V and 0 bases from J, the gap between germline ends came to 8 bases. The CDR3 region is CAISESAGLNTEAFF. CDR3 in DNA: TGTGCCATCAGTGAGTCGGCGGGTTTGAACACTGAAGCTTTCTTT.

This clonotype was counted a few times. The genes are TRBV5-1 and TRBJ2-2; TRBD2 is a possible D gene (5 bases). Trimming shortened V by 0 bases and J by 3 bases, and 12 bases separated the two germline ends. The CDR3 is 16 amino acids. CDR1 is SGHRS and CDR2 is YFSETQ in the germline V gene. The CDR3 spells CASSLEARGYTGELFF. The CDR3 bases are TGCGCCAGCAGCTTGGAGGCTAGAGGGTACACCGGGGAGCTGTTTTTT.

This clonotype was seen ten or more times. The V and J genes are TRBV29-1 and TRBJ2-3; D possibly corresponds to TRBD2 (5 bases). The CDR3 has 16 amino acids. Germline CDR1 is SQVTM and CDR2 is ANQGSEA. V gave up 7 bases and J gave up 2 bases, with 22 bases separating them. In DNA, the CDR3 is TGCAGCGCCACGAATTTAGACTACCAACTCACAGATACGCAGTATTTT. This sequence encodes CSATNLDYQLTDTQYF.

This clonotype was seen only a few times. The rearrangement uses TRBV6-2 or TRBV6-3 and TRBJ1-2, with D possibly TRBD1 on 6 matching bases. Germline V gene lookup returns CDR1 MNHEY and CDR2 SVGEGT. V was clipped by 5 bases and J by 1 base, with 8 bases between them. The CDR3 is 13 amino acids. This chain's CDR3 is CASSRQDNYGYTF. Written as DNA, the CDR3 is TGTGCCAGCAGTCGACAGGATAACTATGGCTACACCTTC.

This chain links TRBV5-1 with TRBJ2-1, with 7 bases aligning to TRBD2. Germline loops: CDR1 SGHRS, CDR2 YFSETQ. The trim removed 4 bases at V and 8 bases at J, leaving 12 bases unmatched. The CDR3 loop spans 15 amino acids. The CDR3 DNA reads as TGCGCCAGCAGCCCAAGTCCAGCGGGGAGCCATGAGCAGTTCTTC. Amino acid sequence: CASSPSPAGSHEQFF. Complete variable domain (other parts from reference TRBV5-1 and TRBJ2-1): KAGVTQTPRYLIKTRGQQVTLSCSPISGHRSVSWYQQTPGQGLQFLFEYFSETQRNKGNFPGRFSGRQFSNSRSEMNVSTLELGDSALYLCASSPSPAGSHEQFFGPGTRLTVL.

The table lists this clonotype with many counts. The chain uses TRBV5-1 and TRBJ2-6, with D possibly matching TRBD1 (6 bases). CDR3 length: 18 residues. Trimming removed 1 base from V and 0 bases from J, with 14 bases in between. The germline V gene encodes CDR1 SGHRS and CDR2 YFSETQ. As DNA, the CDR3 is TGCGCCAGCAGCTTGTATCTGACAGGAGGCTCTGGGGCCAACGTCCTGACTTTC. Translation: CASSLYLTGGSGANVLTF. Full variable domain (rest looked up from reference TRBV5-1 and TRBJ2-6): KAGVTQTPRYLIKTRGQQVTLSCSPISGHRSVSWYQQTPGQGLQFLFEYFSETQRNKGNFPGRFSGRQFSNSRSEMNVSTLELGDSALYLCASSLYLTGGSGANVLTFGAGSRLTVL.

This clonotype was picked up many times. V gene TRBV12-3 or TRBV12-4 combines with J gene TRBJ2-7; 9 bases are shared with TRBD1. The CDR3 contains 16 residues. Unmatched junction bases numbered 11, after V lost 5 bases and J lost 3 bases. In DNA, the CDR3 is TGTGCCAGCAGTCCAGCCGGGACAGGGTTTCTCTACGAGCAGTACTTC. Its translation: CASSPAGTGFLYEQYF.

In DNA form, the CDR3 reads TGTGCCAGCAGCCCAAGACGGGACGGCTCCTACGAGCAGTACTTC. It yields the protein CASSPRRDGSYEQYF. The gene calls are TRBV9 and TRBJ2-7, with D perhaps given as TRBD1 or TRBD2 (5 bases each). The CDR3 is 15 residues long. Trimming shortened V by 4 bases and J by 0 bases, and 14 bases separated the two germline ends. CDR1 is SGDLS and CDR2 is YYNGEE in the germline V gene.

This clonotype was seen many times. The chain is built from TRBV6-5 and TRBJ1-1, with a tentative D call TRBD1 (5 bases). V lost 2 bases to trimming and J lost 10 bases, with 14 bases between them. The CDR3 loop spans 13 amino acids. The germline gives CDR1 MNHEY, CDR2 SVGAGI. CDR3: CASSYDQGRIAFF. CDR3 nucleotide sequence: TGTGCCAGCAGTTACGACCAGGGCAGAATAGCTTTCTTT.

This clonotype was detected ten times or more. The CDR3 region is CSASFKTENTEAFF. The DNA for the CDR3 is TGCAGTGCTAGTTTTAAGACAGAGAACACTGAAGCTTTCTTT. The V call is TRBV20-1, the J call TRBJ1-1; D perhaps matches TRBD1 (5 bases). In germline, CDR1 is DFQATT, CDR2 SNEGSKA (reference sequence). Trimming left V 3 bases short and J 1 base short, with 12 bases between. The CDR3 is 14 amino acids.

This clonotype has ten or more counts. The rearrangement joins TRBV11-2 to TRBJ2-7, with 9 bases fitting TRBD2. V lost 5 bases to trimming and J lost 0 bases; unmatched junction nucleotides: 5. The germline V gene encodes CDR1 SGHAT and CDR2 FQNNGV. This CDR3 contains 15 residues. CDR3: CASSGGTSFSYEQYF. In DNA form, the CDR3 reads TGTGCCAGCAGCGGGGGGACTAGCTTCTCCTACGAGCAGTACTTC. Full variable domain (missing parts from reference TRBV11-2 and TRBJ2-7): EAGVAQSPRYKIIEKRQSVAFWCNPISGHATLYWYQQILGQGPKLLIQFQNNGVVDDSQLPKDRFSAERLKGVDSTLKIQPAKLEDSAVYLCASSGGTSFSYEQYFGPGTRLTVT.

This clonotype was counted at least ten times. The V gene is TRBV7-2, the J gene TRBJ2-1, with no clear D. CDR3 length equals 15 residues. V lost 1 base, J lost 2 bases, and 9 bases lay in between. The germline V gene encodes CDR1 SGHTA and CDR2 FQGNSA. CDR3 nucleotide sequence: TGTGCCAGCAGCTTAGGTTTCCTTACCTACAATGAGCAGTTCTTC. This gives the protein CASSLGFLTYNEQFF.